Each of the 21 T cell receptor beta chains below was sequenced from the same sample in a study of regulatory T cells in long-lasting Graves disease. Libraries of TCR beta came from iRepertoire HTBI primers plus Arm-PCR of CDR3 regions. Each CDR3 protein is one row after TCRdb ran MiXCR on the multiplex PCR reads. The top ten clones hold roughly 30% of a sample with a few hundred thousand distinct CDR3 sequences, around 20% of them seen once. Regarding time point: persistent/refractory GD, antithyroid drugs over 5 years with positive TRAb. There was RNA extracted from PBMCs, and the TCR library was made from it. This material consisted of peripheral blood mononuclear cells (PBMCs), taken when the disease was refractory, from a patient treated with antithyroid drugs. These receptor sequences come from a female donor with Graves disease.

This clonotype was counted many times. V usage is TRBV12-3 or TRBV12-4 and J usage is TRBJ1-2; tentative D call: TRBD1 (5 bases). V shed 4 bases and J shed 4 bases, with 16 bases lying between them. There are 15 residues in the CDR3. This chain's CDR3 is CASSSPGRASYGYTF. CDR3 coding DNA: TGTGCCAGCAGTTCACCGGGACGGGCCAGCTATGGCTACACCTTC.

This clonotype was seen repeatedly, ten times or more. V is TRBV2 and J is TRBJ2-7; D is unresolved. V was cut by 6 bases and J by 0 bases, with 12 bases left in between. The CDR3 consists of 14 residues. Looked up from germline, CDR1 is SNHLY and CDR2 is FYNNEI. The CDR3 bases are TGTGCCAGCAGACTGCCCAGTTCCTCCTACGAGCAGTACTTC. It translates to CASRLPSSSYEQYF. Using reference TRBV2 and TRBJ2-7 for the parts outside the CDR3, the full variable domain is EPEVTQTPSHQVTQMGQEVILRCVPISNHLYFYWYRQILGQKVEFLVSFYNNEISEKSEIFDDQFSVERPDGSNFTLKIRSTKLEDSAMYFCASRLPSSSYEQYFGPGTRLTVT.

The chain combines TRBV11-2 with TRBJ1-1, with 8 bases fitting TRBD1. The junction had 7 bases not matched to a gene; V was cut back by 5 bases and J by 5 bases. This CDR3 comprises 14 residues. Germline V gives CDR1 SGHAT, CDR2 FQNNGV. CDR3 loop: CASSPQGARTEAFF. DNA for the CDR3: TGTGCCAGCAGCCCTCAGGGGGCGCGAACTGAAGCTTTCTTT.

With regard to this clonotype: Possible read error: a much larger clone is one base away. The gene calls are TRBV6-5 and TRBJ2-7; D gene ambiguous. CDR3 length: 14 residues. CDR1 is MNHEY, CDR2 SVGAGI, per germline. The CDR3, as DNA: TGTGCCAGCAGTTACGGGCTGTACCCCTACGAGCGGTACTTC. Its protein product is CASSYGLYPYERYF.

The chain links TRBV27 to TRBJ1-2; 7 bases match TRBD1. V was clipped by 7 bases and J by 6 bases; unmatched bases: 11. This CDR3 is 14 amino acids long. From germline, CDR1 is MNHEY and CDR2 SMNVEV (reference sequence). CDR3 in DNA: TGTGCCAGCAATAGGAGAACAGGGGAGGATGGCTACACCTTC. The encoded protein is CASNRRTGEDGYTF.

About this clonotype: One end of the junction is discordant with germline, which a read error may explain. V usage is TRBV20-1 and J usage is TRBJ2-2; TRBD2 matches at 9 bases. The CDR3 has 16 amino acids. Germline assignment: CDR1 DFQATT and CDR2 SNEGSKA (reference sequence). Here the CDR3 DNA reads TGCAGTGCTAGAGCGACCCAGCGGGAGGTCACCAGGGAGCTGTTTTTT. Translation: CSARATQREVTRELFF.

V usage is TRBV5-1 and J usage is TRBJ1-5; the D is unclear. The CDR3 consists of 13 residues. Trimming removed 3 bases at V and 2 bases at J, with 6 bases between. CDR1 and CDR2 from the germline V gene are SGHRS and YFSETQ. The CDR3 bases are TGCGCCAGCAGCTGGCAGGGCAATCAGCCCCAGCATTTT. Amino acid sequence: CASSWQGNQPQHF.

This clonotype was observed a handful of times. This rearrangement joins TRBV7-2 to TRBJ1-3, with D unresolved. The germline gives CDR1 SGHTA, CDR2 FQGNSA. The CDR3 runs to 12 residues. Between the trimmed V and J ends, which lost 3 bases and 11 bases, there was a span of 11 bases. CDR3 DNA: TGTGCCAGCAGCTTCTCCTCCTTCGCCATATATTTT. Translation: CASSFSSFAIYF.

V gene TRBV2 combines with J gene TRBJ2-5; D not certain. Per the germline V gene, CDR1 is SNHLY and CDR2 is FYNNEI. The CDR3 has 13 amino acids. Trimming cost V 2 bases and J 9 bases, with 13 bases left between them. In DNA form, the CDR3 reads TGTGCCAGCAGTGAAAGGATAAAGCAAGCCCAGTACTTC. As protein: CASSERIKQAQYF.

This clonotype was seen at least ten times. This chain's CDR3 is CASTGGATQETQYF. The CDR3 DNA reads as TGTGCCAGCACTGGGGGGGCTACACAAGAGACCCAGTACTTC. The rearrangement links TRBV2 to TRBJ2-5; TRBD2 might be the D (7 bases). Germline CDR1 is SNHLY and CDR2 is FYNNEI. V was shortened by 7 bases and J by 2 bases, with 14 bases between the two germline ends. This CDR3 is built from 14 residues.

The chain uses TRBV7-2 and TRBJ2-7, with 7 nucleotides matching TRBD1. Losses at the gene ends were 4 bases for V and 6 bases for J; bases not matched to a gene: 9. CDR3 length: 14 residues. Germline V lookup: CDR1 SGHTA, CDR2 FQGNSA. CDR3 region: CASSYAPGGFEQYF. The CDR3 nucleotides are TGTGCCAGCAGCTACGCACCAGGGGGTTTCGAGCAGTACTTC.

This clonotype came up a few times. This chain connects TRBV20-1 to TRBJ2-7; 7 bases align to TRBD2. The CDR3 loop spans 15 amino acids. The V gene end was trimmed by 4 bases and the J gene end by 5 bases; junction bases not matched to a gene: 14. CDR1 is DFQATT and CDR2 is SNEGSKA in the germline V gene (reference sequence). The CDR3 nucleotides read TGCAGTGCTACTCTGAGCGGGATTCCAGAGCACGAGCAGTACTTC. It codes for CSATLSGIPEHEQYF.

This clonotype was seen a few times. The chain joins TRBV3-1 to TRBJ2-6; D is unclear. The germline V and J ends were trimmed by 4 bases and 0 bases, with 16 bases remaining between them. Germline CDR1 reads LGHDT; CDR2 reads YNNKEL (reference sequence). The CDR3 covers 18 residues. As DNA, the CDR3 is TGTGCCAGCAGCCTTGGTCGCTCCAGGAGCTCTGGGGCCAACGTCCTGACTTTC. Amino acids: CASSLGRSRSSGANVLTF.

This clonotype came up a few times. The chain joins TRBV7-2 to TRBJ1-6; unclear D gene. The CDR3 loop spans 15 amino acids. V lost 1 base and J 9 bases, leaving 13 bases between the germline ends. The germline CDR1 and CDR2 sequences are SGHTA and FQGNSA. The chain's CDR3 is CASSLVPGGTSPLHF. The DNA of the CDR3 is TGTGCCAGCAGCTTAGTTCCAGGTGGTACTTCACCCCTCCACTTT.

The chain couples TRBV20-1 to TRBJ1-5; D gene ambiguous. Per the germline V gene, CDR1 is DFQATT and CDR2 is SNEGSKA (reference sequence). The length of the CDR3 is 13 residues. The V end lost 3 bases, the J end lost 3 bases, and 9 bases lay between the germline ends. CDR3 bases: TGCAGTGCTAGCGCACAGTTCAATCAGCCCCAGCATTTT. This translates into CSASAQFNQPQHF.

This clonotype has a count of ten or more. The chain recombines TRBV6-9 with TRBJ2-6; D gene uncertain. The V end was cut by 3 bases, the J end by 0 bases, with 9 bases between. The CDR3 extends over 16 amino acids. Germline values: CDR1 MNHGY, CDR2 SVAAGI. DNA of the CDR3: TGTGCCAGCAGTTACGGCCTGAACTCTGGGGCCAACGTCCTGACTTTC. It specifies CASSYGLNSGANVLTF.

The chain combines TRBV14 with TRBJ2-7; 10 bases fit TRBD2. The junction had 14 bases not matched to a gene; V was cut back by 6 bases and J by 3 bases. The CDR3 consists of 17 residues. CDR1 and CDR2 (germline): SGHDN, FVKESK. The CDR3 coding sequence is TGTGCCAGCAGTTTAGCCCGGGTAGCGGGAGGTCACTACGAGCAGTACTTC. Protein: CASSLARVAGGHYEQYF.

As for this clonotype: This likely stems from a read error, as it lies one base from a far larger clone. The CDR3 protein is CTSSRAIAGAEQYF. The CDR3 coding sequence is TGTACCAGCAGCAGAGCAATAGCGGGAGCCGAGCAGTACTTC. The chain is built from TRBV2 and TRBJ2-7; 9 bases map to TRBD2. CDR3 length: 14 residues. Looked up from germline, CDR1 is SNHLY and CDR2 is FYNNEI.

This clonotype has just a few counts. This sequence joins TRBV20-1 and TRBJ1-1; D is ambiguous. The V gene's germline CDR1 is DFQATT and CDR2 SNEGSKA (reference sequence). V was trimmed by 1 base and J by 8 bases, leaving 17 bases between them. The CDR3 totals 14 residues. The CDR3 protein is CSARGLRRILEAFF. In DNA form, the CDR3 reads TGCAGTGCTAGAGGTCTTAGACGCATTTTAGAAGCTTTCTTT.

On this clonotype itself: Sequence at one end of the junction differs from germline and may be a read error. V and J are TRBV6-2 or TRBV6-3 and TRBJ2-5, with D possibly being TRBD1 (6 bases). This CDR3 region has 13 residues. Germline loops: CDR1 MNHEY, CDR2 SVGEGT. CDR3 sequence reads: CASSLGHVGTRYF. DNA for the CDR3: TGTGCCAGCAGTCTGGGACATGTAGGGACCCGGTACTTC.

This clonotype was detected ten times or more. The chain employs TRBV7-8 and TRBJ2-7; D gene unclear. This CDR3 comprises 14 residues. Trimming shortened V by 5 bases and J by 3 bases, and 14 bases separated the two germline ends. Per the germline V gene, CDR1 is SGHVS and CDR2 is FQNEAQ. CDR3 in amino acids: CASSRTSTNYEQYF. The DNA of the CDR3 is TGTGCCAGCAGCAGAACTTCGACCAACTACGAGCAGTACTTC.